The 2 T cell receptor beta chains below were found in one sample sequenced in a study of shared clonotypes between healthy human individuals. Assay used: immunoSEQ multiplex PCR; TCRdb lists only in-frame clones, some missing. This table has more than 550,000 clones, around 70% appearing once. The specimen sequenced was memory CD4+ T cells sorted from blood. Subset indicated: CD45RA-negative fraction. These receptors originate from a woman in her 30s in good health.

The V and J genes are TRBV29-1 and TRBJ2-7, with 7 bases matching TRBD1. The CDR3 runs 14 residues. After removal of 6 bases from V and 0 bases from J, the junction contained 8 bases not matched to a gene. The germline gives CDR1 SQVTM, CDR2 ANQGSEA. CDR3 bases: TGCAGCGTCAGATCGACAGGGAACTCCTACGAGCAGTACTTC. Amino acid sequence: CSVRSTGNSYEQYF.

This clone has just a few counts. This chain connects TRBV10-1 to TRBJ1-3, with a weak D call TRBD1 (5 bases). The V gene's germline CDR1 is WNHNN and CDR2 SYGVQD (reference sequence). This CDR3 has 16 amino acids. The V end was cut by 3 bases, the J end by 0 bases, with 12 bases between. DNA for the CDR3: TGCGCCAGCAGTGATTGGGGCCGTGACTCTGGAAACACCATATATTTT. It encodes CASSDWGRDSGNTIYF.